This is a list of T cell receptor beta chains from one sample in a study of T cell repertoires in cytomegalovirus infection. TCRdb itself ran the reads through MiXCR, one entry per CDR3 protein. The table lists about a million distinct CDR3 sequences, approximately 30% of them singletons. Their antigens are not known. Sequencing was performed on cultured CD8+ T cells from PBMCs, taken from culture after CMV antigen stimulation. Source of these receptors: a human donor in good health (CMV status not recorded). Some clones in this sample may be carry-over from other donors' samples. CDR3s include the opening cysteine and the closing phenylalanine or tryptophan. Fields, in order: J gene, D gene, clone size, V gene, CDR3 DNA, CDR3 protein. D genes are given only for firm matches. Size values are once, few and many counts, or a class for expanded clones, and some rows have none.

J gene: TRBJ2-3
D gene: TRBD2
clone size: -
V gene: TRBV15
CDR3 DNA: TGTGCCACCAGCAGTCTAGCGGGGGGGCCGACGGGGACAGATACGCAGTATTTT
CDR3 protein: CATSSLAGGPTGTDTQYF

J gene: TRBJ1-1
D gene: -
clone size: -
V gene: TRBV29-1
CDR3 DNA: TGCAGCGTTGAAGGCCCCAGGGAGGGGAACACTGAAGCTTTCTTT
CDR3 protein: CSVEGPREGNTEAFF

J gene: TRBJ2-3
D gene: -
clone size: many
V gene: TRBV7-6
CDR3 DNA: TGTGCCAGCAGCTTAGGTGGCGGCTCAGATACGCAGTATTTT
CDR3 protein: CASSLGGGSDTQYF

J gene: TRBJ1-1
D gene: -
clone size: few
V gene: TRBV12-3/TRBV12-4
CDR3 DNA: TGTGCCAGACCGTTAGGGGATTGGGGGGGCACTGAAGCTTTCTTT
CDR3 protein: CARPLGDWGGTEAFF

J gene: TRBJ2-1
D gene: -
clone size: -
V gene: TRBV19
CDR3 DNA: TGTGTCAGTCAGACAAGGGGCGAGGGCAATGAGCAGTTCTTC
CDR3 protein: CVSQTRGEGNEQFF

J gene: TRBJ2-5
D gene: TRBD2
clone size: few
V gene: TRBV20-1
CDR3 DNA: TGCAGTGCGCAAGGACTAGCGGGGGGGATCTTGTCGGGGACCGCAATCCAGTACTTC
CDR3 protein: CSAQGLAGGILSGTAIQYF

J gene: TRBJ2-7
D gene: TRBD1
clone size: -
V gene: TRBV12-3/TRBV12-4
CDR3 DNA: TGTGCCAGCAGTTTAAGCGCAGGGGGTTTATACGAGCAGTACTTC
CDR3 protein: CASSLSAGGLYEQYF

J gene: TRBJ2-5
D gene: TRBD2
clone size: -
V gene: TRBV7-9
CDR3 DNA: TGTGCCAGCAGCTCCCGGTTGGAGGGACTAGCGGGGCTACAAGAGACCCAGTACTTC
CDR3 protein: CASSSRLEGLAGLQETQYF

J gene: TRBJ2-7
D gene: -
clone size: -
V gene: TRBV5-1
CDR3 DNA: TGCGCCAGCAGTTATGACAGAGTCTACGAGCAGTACTTC
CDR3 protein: CASSYDRVYEQYF

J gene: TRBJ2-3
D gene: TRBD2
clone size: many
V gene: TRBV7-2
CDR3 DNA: TGTGCCAGCAGCCCTCGGGACTACCGGGGAGATACGCAGTATTTT
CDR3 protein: CASSPRDYRGDTQYF